The clone carrying this TCR beta chain was counted a few times. No antigen is known for it. TCRbeta library preparation incorporated unique molecular identifiers. TCRdb processed the PCR reads anew with MiXCR; each CDR3 protein has one entry. The sample carries 250,000 or so distinct CDR3 sequences, around 25% recorded once. This sample is drawn from a study of T-cell reconstitution after alpha-beta-depleted transplantation in children. Whole-study results and caveats: Once a year had passed after transplant, T-cell counts and diversity came mostly from newly produced T cells.

This receptor was identified in a female patient between 2 and 15 years old who had a stem cell transplant for congenital amegakaryocytic thrombocytopenia, so the T cells may come from the graft donor. The sequences come from PBMCs, mostly from graft donor cells, collected 360 days after TCRalphabeta/CD19-depleted stem cell transplant.

The CDR3 DNA follows: TGTGCCAGCAGCCACGTAGCGGGAGGACTCTACAATGAGCAGTTCTTC. Translated, it gives CASSHVAGGLYNEQFF. The chain uses TRBV3-1 and TRBJ2-1; 10 bases align to TRBD2. CDR3 length: 16 amino acids. V lost 3 bases to trimming and J lost 3 bases; unmatched junction nucleotides: 5. Germline CDR1 reads LGHDT; CDR2 reads YNNKEL (reference sequence).